These 16 T cell receptor beta chains were sequenced from one sample in a study of blood T cell repertoires in COVID-19. Assay used: immunoSEQ multiplex PCR; TCRdb lists only in-frame clones, some missing. This table holds 200,000 to 250,000 clones, approximately 90% found once. Source material: peripheral blood. The receptors stem from a man aged 60-69 years with COVID-19, enrolled during active disease.

The chain carries TRBV5-1 and TRBJ2-1, with D perhaps TRBD2 (6 bases). The CDR3 loop spans 15 amino acids. Trimming took off 0 bases at V and 2 bases at J, with 9 bases between the two ends. CDR1 SGHRS and CDR2 YFSETQ come from the germline V gene. The CDR3 DNA sequence: TGCGCCAGCAGCTTGGCGGGGGACCCCTACAATGAGCAGTTCTTC. Amino acid sequence: CASSLAGDPYNEQFF.

This chain joins TRBV7-2 and TRBJ2-2; no definite D call. CDR3 size: 13 residues. Trimming took 5 bases from V and 5 from J, leaving 9 bases between them. The germline gives CDR1 SGHTA, CDR2 FQGNSA. The CDR3 protein is CASSPIRTGELFF. The CDR3 DNA is TGTGCCAGCAGCCCTATCCGGACCGGGGAGCTGTTTTTT.

In DNA form, the CDR3 reads TGTGCCAGCAGCAAGACTAGCGGGGTTGGCGAGCAGTACTTC. This encodes CASSKTSGVGEQYF. V usage is TRBV7-2 and J usage is TRBJ2-7; 11 bases align to TRBD2. Trimming took 5 bases from V and 6 from J; bases not matched to a gene: 6. CDR3 length equals 14 residues. The germline V gene encodes CDR1 SGHTA and CDR2 FQGNSA.

The chain is built from TRBV29-1 and TRBJ2-1, with TRBD1 matching over 11 bases. The CDR3 has 14 amino acids. V lost 4 bases and J lost 7; bases outside the gene matches: 6. Per germline, CDR1 SQVTM and CDR2 ANQGSEA. CDR3 loop: CSVADRGRGNEQFF. Written as DNA, the CDR3 is TGCAGCGTTGCGGACAGGGGGCGAGGGAATGAGCAGTTCTTC.

The chain is built from TRBV6-1 and TRBJ1-1; D not resolved. Germline CDR1 is MNHNS and CDR2 is SASEGT. The CDR3 extends over 13 amino acids. V gave up 1 base and J gave up 3 bases, with 6 bases separating them. The CDR3 coding sequence is TGTGCCAGCAGTGAAGACTCCTACACTGAAGCTTTCTTT. This sequence encodes CASSEDSYTEAFF.

This clone appeared a single time. The J gene is TRBJ2-7, the V gene TRBV5-4; D possibly corresponds to TRBD1 (6 bases). The CDR3 covers 16 residues. The V and J ends lost 0 bases and 0 bases respectively, with 13 bases between them. Germline V lookup: CDR1 SGHNT, CDR2 YYREEE (reference sequence). CDR3 amino acids: CASSLGGPLSSYEQYF. The CDR3 DNA reads TGTGCCAGCAGCTTGGGGGGGCCTTTGAGCTCCTACGAGCAGTACTTC.

The chain couples TRBV18 to TRBJ2-7; TRBD1 might be the D (6 bases). The CDR3 length is 16 residues. V was shortened by 6 bases and J by 2 bases, with 20 bases between the two germline ends. CDR1 and CDR2 (germline): KGHSH, LQKENI. CDR3 residues: CASSPKQQGSTYEQYF. The CDR3 region has the DNA TGTGCCAGCTCCCCCAAGCAGCAGGGGTCGACCTACGAGCAGTACTTC. The complete variable domain, with remaining parts taken from reference TRBV18 and TRBJ2-7, reads NAGVMQNPRHLVRRRGQEARLRCSPMKGHSHVYWYRQLPEEGLKFMVYLQKENIIDESGMPKERFSAEFPKEGPSILRIQQVVRGDSAAYFCASSPKQQGSTYEQYFGPGTRLTVT.

The chain recombines TRBV5-1 with TRBJ2-3; 13 nucleotides align to TRBD2. V trimming: 3 bases; J trimming: 0 bases; junction bases outside the gene matches: 10. CDR3 length: 19 amino acids. CDR1 and CDR2 from the germline V gene are SGHRS and YFSETQ. CDR3 nucleotide sequence: TGCGCCAGCAGCTCCGCCGGGACTAGCGGGGTCACCAGCACAGATACGCAGTATTTT. Translation gives CASSSAGTSGVTSTDTQYF.

The chain carries TRBV30 and TRBJ2-1; 12 positions agree with TRBD2. CDR1 GTSNPN and CDR2 SVGIG come from the germline V gene (reference sequence). V dropped 4 bases and J dropped 15; count of bases not matched to a gene: 7. The CDR3 contains 12 residues. The CDR3: CAWNPSGRVLFF. CDR3 bases: TGTGCCTGGAACCCTAGCGGGAGGGTCCTGTTCTTC.

The CDR3 DNA follows: TGTGCCAGCAGCCAAGCCAGCGGGGCCACCGGGGAGCTGTTTTTT. Amino acid sequence: CASSQASGATGELFF. The chain has TRBV3-1 (or the pseudogene TRBV3-2) and TRBJ2-2; 7 bases agree with TRBD2. Germline CDR1 reads LGHDT; CDR2 reads YNNKEL (reference sequence). J lost 4 bases, V lost 1 base, and 3 bases had no gene match. This CDR3 spans 15 amino acids.

Only one count was recorded for this clone. The chain links TRBV19 to TRBJ1-5; 8 nucleotides align to TRBD1. The CDR3 sequence is 15 residues long. Germline V gene lookup returns CDR1 LNHDA and CDR2 SQIVND (reference sequence). V was pared by 7 bases and J by 6 bases, with 11 bases of the junction left unmatched. CDR3 amino acids: CASTLGQGASQPQHF. In nucleotides, the CDR3 is TGTGCCAGTACGTTGGGGCAGGGGGCATCTCAGCCCCAGCATTTT.

This clone was picked up a small number of times. V is TRBV27 and J is TRBJ2-7; TRBD1 agrees at 10 bases. The trim removed 5 bases at V and 6 bases at J, leaving 7 bases unmatched. The CDR3 is 14 residues long. Germline loops: CDR1 MNHEY, CDR2 SMNVEV (reference sequence). CDR3 bases: TGTGCCAGCAGTACCGGGACAGGGGCCTCCGAGCAGTACTTC. It specifies CASSTGTGASEQYF.

The V gene is TRBV5-1, the J gene TRBJ1-5, with D perhaps TRBD1 (6 bases). The CDR3 length is 13 residues. Germline CDR1 and CDR2: SGHRS and YFSETQ. The V end was cut by 2 bases, the J end by 7 bases, with 10 bases between. CDR3 sequence: CASSLTGNQPQHF. Written as DNA, the CDR3 is TGCGCCAGCAGCTTAACAGGGAACCAGCCCCAGCATTTT.

This CDR3 is CASRKTLSGGRQETQYF. CDR3 DNA sequence: TGTGCCAGCAGAAAAACGCTTAGCGGGGGTCGCCAAGAGACCCAGTACTTC. The chain combines TRBV3-1 (or the pseudogene TRBV3-2) with TRBJ2-5; 9 bases line up with TRBD2. Per the germline V gene, CDR1 is LGHDT and CDR2 is YNNKEL (reference sequence). The CDR3 extends over 17 amino acids. J lost 1 base, V lost 6 bases, and 12 bases had no gene match.

This chain links TRBV7-9 with TRBJ2-5, with a weak D call TRBD2 (5 bases). V lost 2 bases to trimming and J lost 5 bases, with 12 bases between them. Germline V gives CDR1 SEHNR, CDR2 FQNEAQ (reference sequence). CDR3 length equals 14 residues. The chain's CDR3 is CASSLSPAGETQYF. The CDR3 DNA reads TGTGCCAGCAGCTTAAGCCCCGCGGGTGAGACCCAGTACTTC.

This clone was found once. The chain employs TRBV5-4 and TRBJ2-7; D gene uncertain. CDR3 size: 11 residues. The germline V and J ends were trimmed by 2 bases and 6 bases, with 6 bases remaining between them. CDR1 is SGHNT and CDR2 is YYREEE in the germline V gene (reference sequence). The CDR3 spells CASSFSGEQYF. The CDR3 DNA is TGTGCCAGCAGCTTTTCAGGCGAGCAGTACTTC.